This T cell receptor (beta chain) was found in a study of cytomegalovirus exposure and HLA in healthy donors. Amplification used 60 Vbeta primers and 13 Jbeta primers. Sequenced by immunoSEQ multiplex PCR; TCRdb stores in-frame clones only, minus some. The table includes 160,000 or so clones, around 80% detected once. Sequencing input: PBMCs. The receptor was derived from a male donor in good health and CMV-seropositive.

For the CDR3, the DNA is TGCAGCGTGTTACAGGGGAGGACTGAAGCTTTCTTT. Encoded protein: CSVLQGRTEAFF. The chain combines TRBV29-1 with TRBJ1-1; 7 bases are shared with TRBD1. This CDR3 has 12 amino acids. Per germline, CDR1 SQVTM and CDR2 ANQGSEA. With V trimmed by 6 bases and J by 5 bases, 6 bases remained unmatched.